Reported below is one TCR beta chain. This sample is part of a study of T cell changes during pregnancy in multiple sclerosis. CDR1 is SGHVS, CDR2 FQNEAQ, per germline. Trimming cost V 5 bases and J 8 bases, with 24 bases left between them. The CDR3 totals 17 residues. Repertoires were generated with immunoSEQ multiplex PCR, while TCRdb's copy carries only in-frame clones and drops some. The sample holds around 88,000 clones, more than 85% seen once. This sample comprised peripheral blood, obtained in the first trimester of pregnancy. This sequence was found in a female donor with multiple sclerosis, enrolled in a pregnancy study. This chain connects TRBV7-8 to TRBJ1-4; tentatively, D is TRBD1 (6 bases). In DNA form, the CDR3 reads TGTGCCAGCAGCCGGTTCGGTGAGGGGGACGAAAAAGAAAAACTGTTTTTT. Translating gives CASSRFGEGDEKEKLFF.